This T cell receptor (beta chain) was identified during a study of monozygotic twins with inflammatory bowel disease. Points from the study as a whole: Healthy co-twins showed greater TCRbeta diversity (inverse Simpson) than IBD patients. Between concordant and discordant twins, repertoire similarity failed to differ, a result that limited power may explain.

CDR3 size: 15 residues. Each donor gave 2.5 ml of peripheral blood. Concerning this clonotype: The antigen is not known.

Using the 5' RACE reads, TCRdb records one entry per CDR3 protein without DNA. Its clone listing holds over 200,000 distinct CDR3 sequences. This rearrangement joins TRBV12-3 or TRBV12-4 to TRBJ2-4; TCRdb's D call, TRBD1, is unchecked because there is no DNA. The sequence came from a human donor with ulcerative colitis or Crohn's disease, or a healthy co-twin of an affected twin (not recorded which). Sequenced: blood. This CDR3 is CASSLGGLTKNIQYF.